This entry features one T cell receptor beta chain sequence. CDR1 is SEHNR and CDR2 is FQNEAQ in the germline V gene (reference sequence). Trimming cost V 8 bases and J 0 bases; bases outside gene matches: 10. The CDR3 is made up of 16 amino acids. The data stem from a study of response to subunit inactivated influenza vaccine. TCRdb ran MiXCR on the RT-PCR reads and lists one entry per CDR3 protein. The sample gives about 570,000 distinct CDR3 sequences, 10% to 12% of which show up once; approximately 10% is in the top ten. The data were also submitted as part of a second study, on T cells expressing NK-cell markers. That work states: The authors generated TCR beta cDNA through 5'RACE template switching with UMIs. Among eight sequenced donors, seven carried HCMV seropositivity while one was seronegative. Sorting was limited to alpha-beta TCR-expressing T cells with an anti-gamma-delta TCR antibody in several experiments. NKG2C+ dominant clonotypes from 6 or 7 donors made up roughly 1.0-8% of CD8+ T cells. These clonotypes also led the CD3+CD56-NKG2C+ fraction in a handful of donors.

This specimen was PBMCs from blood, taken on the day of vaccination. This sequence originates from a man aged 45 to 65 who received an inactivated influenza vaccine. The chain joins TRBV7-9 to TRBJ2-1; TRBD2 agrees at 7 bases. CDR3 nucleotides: TGTGCCAGCGCTGGGGGACTATTAAACTCCTACAATGAGCAGTTCTTC. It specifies CASAGGLLNSYNEQFF.